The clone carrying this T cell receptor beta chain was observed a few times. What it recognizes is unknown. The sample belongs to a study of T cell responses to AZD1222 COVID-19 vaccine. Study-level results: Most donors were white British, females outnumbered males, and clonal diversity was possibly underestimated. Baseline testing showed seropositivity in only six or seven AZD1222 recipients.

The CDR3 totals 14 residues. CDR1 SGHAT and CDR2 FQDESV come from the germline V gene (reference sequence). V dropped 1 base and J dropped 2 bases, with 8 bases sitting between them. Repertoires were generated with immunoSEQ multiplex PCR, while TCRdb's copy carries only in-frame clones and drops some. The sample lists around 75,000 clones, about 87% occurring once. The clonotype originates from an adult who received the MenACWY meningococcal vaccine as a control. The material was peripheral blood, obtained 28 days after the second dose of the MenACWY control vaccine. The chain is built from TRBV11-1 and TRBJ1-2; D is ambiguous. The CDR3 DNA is TGTGCCAGCAGCTTAGACAGCCTGAACTATGGCTACACCTTC. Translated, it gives CASSLDSLNYGYTF.